These 26 T cell receptor beta chains share one sample of origin, sequenced in a study of cytomegalovirus exposure and HLA in healthy donors. The primer mix had 60 Vbeta and 13 Jbeta primers. Sequenced by immunoSEQ multiplex PCR; TCRdb stores in-frame clones only, minus some. The profile shows about 97,000 clones, roughly four fifths of them singletons. Sequencing was done on a sample of PBMCs. Every receptor here comes from a man between 40 and 49 years old in good health and CMV-seropositive.

Notes on this clone: One end of the junction is discordant with germline, which a read error may explain. The chain links TRBV7-9 to TRBJ1-1; D remains unclear. The CDR3 is made up of 15 amino acids. Germline V gene data show CDR1 as SEHNR and CDR2 as FQNEAQ (reference sequence). The CDR3 protein is CSSSSWGVWNTEAFF. In nucleotides, the CDR3 is TGTTCCAGCAGCTCCTGGGGAGTATGGAACACTGAAGCTTTCTTT.

J is TRBJ2-3 and V is TRBV2; D possibly corresponds to TRBD2 (6 bases). The CDR3 totals 13 residues. V was clipped by 6 bases and J by 6 bases, with 13 bases between them. CDR1 SNHLY and CDR2 FYNNEI come from the germline V gene. As DNA, the CDR3 is TGTGCCAGCAGCCGGGGGAGGACGGATACGCAGTATTTT. It specifies CASSRGRTDTQYF.

The chain uses TRBV5-1 and TRBJ2-7, with TRBD2 matching 7 bases. The CDR3 spans 14 residues. The germline V gene has CDR1 SGHRS and CDR2 YFSETQ. Trimming at V came to 9 bases and at J to 3 bases, leaving 12 bases not matched to a gene. The CDR3 DNA sequence: TGCGCCACCCGAACCGGGACTACAGGCTACGAGCAGTACTTC. It translates to CATRTGTTGYEQYF.

The DNA of the CDR3 is TGTGCCAGCAGTTACTCGCAGTTGAACACTGAAGCTTTCTTT. Translating gives CASSYSQLNTEAFF. V gene TRBV6-5 combines with J gene TRBJ1-1; D gene ambiguous. The V gene's germline CDR1 is MNHEY and CDR2 SVGAGI. The CDR3 spans 14 residues. V gave up 0 bases and J gave up 0 bases, with 5 bases separating them.

The table lists this clone with a count of one. This sequence joins TRBV9 and TRBJ2-1, with D possibly being TRBD2 (5 bases). The CDR3 is 13 amino acids. Germline V gene lookup returns CDR1 SGDLS and CDR2 YYNGEE. Trimming pared 4 bases from V and 7 bases from J, leaving 12 bases between. The CDR3 DNA reads TGTGCCAGCAGCCCTTCCGGGGTGAATGAGCAGTTCTTC. It codes for CASSPSGVNEQFF.

The chain carries TRBV9 and TRBJ1-5; no firm D call. Trimming pared 3 bases from V and 2 bases from J, leaving 9 bases between. The CDR3 loop spans 14 amino acids. Germline CDR1 reads SGDLS; CDR2 reads YYNGEE. The CDR3 DNA sequence: TGTGCCAGCAGCGCCGATTCAGGCAATCAGCCCCAGCATTTT. As protein: CASSADSGNQPQHF. Drawing the rest from reference TRBV9 and TRBJ1-5, the complete variable domain is DSGVTQTPKHLITATGQRVTLRCSPRSGDLSVYWYQQSLDQGLQFLIQYYNGEERAKGNILERFSAQQFPDLHSELNLSSLELGDSALYFCASSADSGNQPQHFGDGTRLSIL.

On this clone: Other DNA variants within this sample encode the same CDR3. The chain employs TRBV21-1 and TRBJ2-4; TRBD2, the D gene given by the table, was not confirmed from the DNA. TRBV21-1 is a known pseudogene. The CDR3 is made up of 18 amino acids. The DNA of the CDR3 is TGTGCCAGCCCCAAGGGAAAGCGGGGGCTGTGGGCCAAAAACATTCAGTACTTC. Encoded protein: CASPKGKRGLWAKNIQYF.

The genes are TRBV5-8 and TRBJ1-1, with TRBD1 matching 7 bases. This CDR3 has 13 residues. CDR1 and CDR2 (germline): SGHTS, YDEGEE. Germline trimming cut 2 bases from V and 5 bases from J; bases unmatched to any gene: 3. Written as DNA, the CDR3 is TGTGCCAGCAGCTTCAGGGGGATGACTGAAGCTTTCTTT. Its translation is CASSFRGMTEAFF.

The CDR3 DNA is TGTGCCAGCTCACGTGGAGGGACGGCCTACGAGCAGTACTTC. Translated: CASSRGGTAYEQYF. This chain uses TRBV11-2 with TRBJ2-7, with D tentatively TRBD2 (6 bases). The CDR3 extends over 14 amino acids. Per the germline V gene, CDR1 is SGHAT and CDR2 is FQNNGV. The V end was cut by 8 bases, the J end by 2 bases, with 16 bases between.

As regards this clone: A junction boundary mismatches the germline segment, possibly from a read error. The chain couples TRBV7-7 to TRBJ2-3, with 8 bases fitting TRBD2. The CDR3 is 16 amino acids. In germline, CDR1 is SSHAT, CDR2 FNYEAQ (reference sequence). The CDR3 loop is CASSLSSGGGTDTQYF. The CDR3 DNA reads as TGTGCTAGCAGCTTGTCGAGCGGGGGAGGCACAGATACGCAGTATTTT. The entire variable domain, with the rest obtained from reference TRBV7-7 and TRBJ2-3, is as follows: GAGVSQSPRYKVTKRGQDVTLRCDPISSHATLYWYQQALGQGPEFLTYFNYEAQPDKSGLPSDRFSAERPEGSISTLTIQRTEQRDSAMYRCASSLSSGGGTDTQYFGPGTRLTVL.

The chain has TRBV19 and TRBJ2-1; 7 nucleotides match TRBD2. CDR1 is LNHDA, CDR2 SQIVND, per germline (reference sequence). The CDR3 totals 17 residues. Trimming took 2 bases from V and 0 from J; bases not matched to a gene: 7. CDR3 in DNA: TGTGCCAGTAGTATAAGAGCGGGGACGAGCTCCTACAATGAGCAGTTCTTC. Translating it yields CASSIRAGTSSYNEQFF.

This chain joins TRBV30 and TRBJ1-5, with D unclear. V lost 1 base to trimming and J lost 5 bases, with 9 bases between them. Germline-derived CDR1 and CDR2 are GTSNPN and SVGIG (reference sequence). The CDR3 has 13 amino acids. The CDR3 DNA is TGTGCCTGGAGTGGAGGGCTAGATCAGCCCCAGCATTTT. Protein product: CAWSGGLDQPQHF. Variable domain in full (rest from reference TRBV30 and TRBJ1-5): SQTIHQWPATLVQPVGSPLSLECTVEGTSNPNLYWYRQAAGRGLQLLFYSVGIGQISSEVPQNLSASRPQDRQFILSSKKLLLSDSGFYLCAWSGGLDQPQHFGDGTRLSIL.

The chain combines TRBV19 with TRBJ1-1; 7 positions agree with TRBD1. The CDR3 totals 13 residues. After removal of 6 bases from V and 11 bases from J, the junction contained 12 bases not matched to a gene. CDR1 and CDR2 (germline): LNHDA, SQIVND (reference sequence). CDR3 nucleotides: TGTGCCAGTAGCCCGAACAGGGGAGGCTCTGCTTTCTTT. Amino acid sequence: CASSPNRGGSAFF. Drawing the rest from reference TRBV19 and TRBJ1-1, the complete variable domain is DGGITQSPKYLFRKEGQNVTLSCEQNLNHDAMYWYRQDPGQGLRLIYYSQIVNDFQKGDIAEGYSVSREKKESFPLTVTSAQKNPTAFYLCASSPNRGGSAFFGQGTRLTVV.

This chain joins TRBV7-3 and TRBJ2-6, with D possibly TRBD1 on 6 matching bases. This CDR3 is 14 amino acids long. Trimming took off 5 bases at V and 3 bases at J, with 8 bases between the two ends. CDR1 is SGHTA, CDR2 FQGTGA, per germline. CDR3 coding DNA: TGTGCCAGCAGCCAGGGGAATGGGGCCAACGTCCTGACTTTC. Protein sequence: CASSQGNGANVLTF.

This clone is a singleton in its sample. The gene calls are TRBV18 and TRBJ2-3; 8 bases match TRBD2. CDR3 size: 13 residues. Germline trimming cut 6 bases from V and 6 bases from J; bases unmatched to any gene: 5. Germline V lookup: CDR1 KGHSH, CDR2 LQKENI. The CDR3 DNA follows: TGTGCCAGCTCGTTGACTAGCGCGGATACGCAGTATTTT. It yields the protein CASSLTSADTQYF.

This chain uses TRBV19 with TRBJ1-2; D might be TRBD1 (5 bases). The CDR3 totals 14 residues. Trimming removed 6 bases from V and 4 bases from J, with 15 bases in between. The germline CDR1 and CDR2 sequences are LNHDA and SQIVND (reference sequence). The CDR3 spells CASRTAGKAYGYTF. The CDR3 nucleotides read TGTGCCAGTAGGACCGCAGGGAAGGCCTATGGCTACACCTTC. Full variable domain (remainder filled in from reference TRBV19 and TRBJ1-2): DGGITQSPKYLFRKEGQNVTLSCEQNLNHDAMYWYRQDPGQGLRLIYYSQIVNDFQKGDIAEGYSVSREKKESFPLTVTSAQKNPTAFYLCASRTAGKAYGYTFGSGTRLTVV.

The chain has TRBV18 and TRBJ2-5; D is undetermined. V gave up 3 bases and J gave up 1 base, with 3 bases separating them. The CDR3 runs 12 residues. The germline V gene encodes CDR1 KGHSH and CDR2 LQKENI. The CDR3, as DNA: TGTGCCAGCTCACCCCTCCAAGAGACCCAGTACTTC. The encoded protein is CASSPLQETQYF. Looking up the rest from reference TRBV18 and TRBJ2-5 gives the full variable domain: NAGVMQNPRHLVRRRGQEARLRCSPMKGHSHVYWYRQLPEEGLKFMVYLQKENIIDESGMPKERFSAEFPKEGPSILRIQQVVRGDSAAYFCASSPLQETQYFGPGTRLLVL.

The CDR3 region is CASSFGLYGYTF. The CDR3 nucleotides are TGTGCCAGCAGCTTCGGACTTTATGGCTACACCTTC. The rearrangement uses TRBV7-8 and TRBJ1-2; D call uncertain. The CDR3 has 12 residues. Germline values: CDR1 SGHVS, CDR2 FQNEAQ. The germline V and J ends were trimmed by 3 bases and 5 bases, with 7 bases remaining between them.

This chain connects TRBV5-4 to TRBJ2-7, with 12 bases lining up with TRBD2. V trimming: 3 bases; J trimming: 4 bases; junction bases outside the gene matches: 5. CDR1 is SGHNT, CDR2 YYREEE, per germline (reference sequence). This CDR3 has 15 residues. CDR3 DNA: TGTGCCAGCAGCTCAGGGACTAGCGGGCTGTACGAGCAGTACTTC. Protein: CASSSGTSGLYEQYF.

CDR3 amino acids: CASNSDGTDTQYF. CDR3 nucleotides: TGCGCCAGCAATAGCGATGGCACAGATACGCAGTATTTT. The chain employs TRBV5-1 and TRBJ2-3; D may be TRBD2 (5 bases). V gave up 6 bases and J gave up 1 base, with 9 bases separating them. CDR1 SGHRS and CDR2 YFSETQ come from the germline V gene. The CDR3 spans 13 residues. Full variable domain (outside the CDR3, taken from reference TRBV5-1 and TRBJ2-3): KAGVTQTPRYLIKTRGQQVTLSCSPISGHRSVSWYQQTPGQGLQFLFEYFSETQRNKGNFPGRFSGRQFSNSRSEMNVSTLELGDSALYLCASNSDGTDTQYFGPGTRLTVL.

J is TRBJ2-5 and V is TRBV6-1; 8 bases line up with TRBD2. The CDR3 length is 15 residues. Germline values: CDR1 MNHNS, CDR2 SASEGT. J lost 4 bases, V lost 1 base, and 5 bases had no gene match. CDR3 bases: TGTGCCAGCAGTGAAGGGACGGGAGGGGCAGAGACCCAGTACTTC. This translates into CASSEGTGGAETQYF.

The sample holds one count of this clone. This rearrangement joins TRBV25-1 to TRBJ1-5; D gene ambiguous. The CDR3 totals 14 residues. V lost 1 base to trimming and J lost 3 bases, with 7 bases between them. Germline CDR1 and CDR2: MGHDK and SYGVNS. The CDR3 DNA follows: TGTGCCAGCAGTGAATCCAGGTACAATCAGCCCCAGCATTTT. It yields the protein CASSESRYNQPQHF.

The rearrangement uses TRBV7-8 and TRBJ1-4, with D possibly being TRBD1 (5 bases). This CDR3 contains 15 residues. CDR1 is SGHVS and CDR2 is FQNEAQ in the germline V gene. V was trimmed by 5 bases and J by 3 bases, leaving 13 bases between them. This CDR3 is CASSQHRISNEKLFF. CDR3 nucleotides: TGTGCCAGCAGCCAACACAGGATATCTAATGAAAAACTGTTTTTT.

This clone was observed a single time. This CDR3 is CASSHPRGMSGNTIYF. The CDR3 nucleotides are TGTGCCAGTAGCCACCCCAGGGGTATGTCGGGAAACACCATATATTTT. V gene TRBV19 combines with J gene TRBJ1-3; TRBD1 is a possible D gene (6 bases). The germline V gene encodes CDR1 LNHDA and CDR2 SQIVND (reference sequence). V was pared by 6 bases and J by 4 bases, with 19 bases between. The CDR3 loop spans 16 amino acids.

Notes on this clone: One end of the junction fails to match germline, which may point to a read error. V is TRBV7-9 and J is TRBJ2-7, with 7 bases matching TRBD1. The CDR3 is 15 amino acids. The V gene's germline CDR1 is SEHNR and CDR2 FQNEAQ (reference sequence). CDR3 coding DNA: TGTTCCAGCAGCTGGGCGGCAGGGGGTGTCATCGAGCAGTACTTC. Its translation: CSSSWAAGGVIEQYF.

The chain links TRBV19 to TRBJ2-1, with D tentatively TRBD2 (6 bases). Germline CDR1 LNHDA, CDR2 SQIVND (reference sequence). V lost 3 bases and J 9 bases, leaving 9 bases between the germline ends. CDR3 size: 12 residues. The CDR3 DNA follows: TGTGCCAGTAGTATGGCCGGGGGTGAGCAGTTCTTC. Amino acids: CASSMAGGEQFF.